The 15 T cell receptor beta chains below were found in one sample sequenced in a study of T cell responses to AZD1222 COVID-19 vaccine. TCRdb keeps only in-frame clones here, not all; method: immunoSEQ multiplex PCR. The data contain some 53,000 clones, roughly 86% of them seen just once; the ten biggest clones take up less than 3%. This specimen was peripheral blood, taken 28 days after the second AZD1222 dose. The receptors derive from an adult who received the AZD1222 COVID-19 vaccine.

In this sample, this clone turned up a few times. This sequence joins TRBV30 and TRBJ2-7; TRBD1 aligns across 8 bases. The length of the CDR3 is 15 residues. V lost 1 base and J lost 2; bases outside the gene matches: 7. Germline loops: CDR1 GTSNPN, CDR2 SVGIG (reference sequence). The CDR3 coding sequence is TGTGCCTGGAGTGGGGGGACAGGTCGACCCTACGAGCAGTACTTC. It specifies CAWSGGTGRPYEQYF.

The rearrangement joins TRBV28 to TRBJ2-2, with D tentatively TRBD2 (5 bases). The V end lost 5 bases, the J end lost 8 bases, and 18 bases lay between the germline ends. Germline V gene sequence: CDR1 MDHEN, CDR2 SYDVKM. CDR3 length: 15 residues. The CDR3 loop is CASSPGPVGVGELFF. The CDR3 bases are TGTGCCAGCAGTCCTGGCCCAGTCGGGGTGGGGGAGCTGTTTTTT.

As for this clone: Its ends do not fully match the called genes, so a read error is possible. The CDR3 reads CASSLGRDNLVNEQFF. CDR3 sequence (DNA): TGTGCTAGCAGCTTAGGCCGGGACAACCTTGTTAATGAGCAGTTCTTC. V is TRBV7-7 and J is TRBJ2-1, with a possible D match to TRBD1 (6 bases). The CDR3 length is 16 residues. Germline assignment: CDR1 SSHAT and CDR2 FNYEAQ (reference sequence).

J is TRBJ1-1 and V is TRBV5-1; D is unclear. CDR3 size: 14 residues. The V and J ends lost 0 bases and 5 bases respectively, with 11 bases between them. Per the germline V gene, CDR1 is SGHRS and CDR2 is YFSETQ. CDR3 region: CASSLAALGTEAFF. The CDR3 region has the DNA TGCGCCAGCAGCTTGGCGGCGCTGGGGACTGAAGCTTTCTTT. The complete variable domain, with remaining parts taken from reference TRBV5-1 and TRBJ1-1, reads KAGVTQTPRYLIKTRGQQVTLSCSPISGHRSVSWYQQTPGQGLQFLFEYFSETQRNKGNFPGRFSGRQFSNSRSEMNVSTLELGDSALYLCASSLAALGTEAFFGQGTRLTVV.

This clone was found a few times. The V and J genes are TRBV11-2 and TRBJ2-7; D is undetermined. The CDR3 contains 11 residues. CDR1 and CDR2 (germline): SGHAT, FQNNGV. V shed 8 bases and J shed 4 bases, with 9 bases lying between them. CDR3 DNA sequence: TGTGCCAGCGGCCAAACTTACGAGCAGTACTTC. It codes for CASGQTYEQYF.

The rearrangement links TRBV10-2 to TRBJ1-4; D not certain. V was shortened by 0 bases and J by 7 bases, with 6 bases between the two germline ends. The CDR3 length is 13 residues. Germline V gene lookup returns CDR1 WSHSY and CDR2 SAAADI. Here the CDR3 reads CASSESSGEKLFF. The DNA for the CDR3 is TGCGCCAGCAGTGAGTCAAGTGGTGAAAAACTGTTTTTT.

Regarding this clone: One end of the junction fails to match germline, which may point to a read error. The chain links TRBV6-1 to TRBJ1-5; possibly TRBD1 for D (5 bases). CDR3 size: 15 residues. In germline, CDR1 is MNHNS, CDR2 SASEGT. The DNA for the CDR3 is TGTGCCAGCACTGAATGGGGGGGAGGCAATCAGCCCCAGCATTTT. Translating it yields CASTEWGGGNQPQHF.

This chain uses TRBV7-9 with TRBJ1-6, with 10 bases identical to TRBD1. The trim removed 6 bases at V and 7 bases at J, leaving 3 bases unmatched. This CDR3 contains 14 residues. The germline CDR1 and CDR2 sequences are SEHNR and FQNEAQ (reference sequence). In DNA, the CDR3 is TGTGCCAGCAGGGGGACAGGGGAAAATTCACCCCTCCACTTT. Translating gives CASRGTGENSPLHF.

The gene calls are TRBV10-3 and TRBJ2-3, with 12 bases identical to TRBD2. This CDR3 is built from 17 residues. CDR1 and CDR2 from the germline V gene are ENHRY and SYGVKD. J was trimmed by 0 bases and V by 6 bases; bases with no gene match: 7. CDR3 amino acids: CAISRGTSGPSTDTQYF. DNA of the CDR3: TGTGCCATCAGCCGAGGGACTAGCGGGCCTAGCACAGATACGCAGTATTTT.

CDR3 region: CASSHPTSVPYEQYF. CDR3 bases: TGTGCCAGCAGCCACCCGACTAGTGTTCCCTACGAGCAGTACTTC. This rearrangement joins TRBV3-1 (or the pseudogene TRBV3-2) to TRBJ2-7; the D gene is possibly TRBD2 (6 bases). The germline V gene has CDR1 LGHDT and CDR2 YNNKEL (reference sequence). The CDR3 length is 15 residues. The germline V and J ends were trimmed by 3 bases and 2 bases, with 14 bases remaining between them.

This clone was seen only a few times. This chain connects TRBV30 to TRBJ1-3; the D gene is possibly TRBD1 (6 bases). This CDR3 has 12 amino acids. Per the germline V gene, CDR1 is GTSNPN and CDR2 is SVGIG (reference sequence). Here the CDR3 reads CGTRGSGNTIYF. DNA for the CDR3: TGTGGGACGAGGGGGTCTGGAAACACCATATATTTT.

V usage is TRBV7-6 and J usage is TRBJ2-7; 9 bases fit TRBD1. From germline, CDR1 is SGHVS and CDR2 FNYEAQ. Germline trimming cut 1 base from V and 5 bases from J; bases unmatched to any gene: 3. The CDR3 contains 14 residues. The CDR3 is CASSLGQGGHEQYF. The CDR3 coding sequence is TGTGCCAGCAGCTTAGGACAGGGGGGCCACGAGCAGTACTTC.

The chain uses TRBV4-1 and TRBJ1-2; maybe TRBD1 (6 bases). Germline loops: CDR1 MGHRA, CDR2 YSYEKL. With 1 base removed from V and 6 bases from J, the gap between germline ends came to 18 bases. There are 16 residues in the CDR3. Here the CDR3 reads CASSQVLKPEGDGYTF. CDR3 bases: TGCGCCAGCAGCCAAGTCCTCAAACCGGAGGGGGATGGCTACACCTTC.

The chain links TRBV6-1 to TRBJ1-1; D gene uncertain. Trimming took 1 base from V and 6 from J, leaving 9 bases between them. Germline V gives CDR1 MNHNS, CDR2 SASEGT. This CDR3 contains 13 residues. CDR3 nucleotide sequence: TGTGCCAGCAGTGAAGTGAGGGTCCCTGAAGCTTTCTTT. Encoded protein: CASSEVRVPEAFF.

The rearrangement joins TRBV29-1 to TRBJ1-1; a weak D match, TRBD1 (5 bases). Germline V gene lookup returns CDR1 SQVTM and CDR2 ANQGSEA. This CDR3 region has 14 residues. With 6 bases removed from V and 5 bases from J, the gap between germline ends came to 19 bases. CDR3 region: CSVETGTQRTEAFF. The CDR3 region has the DNA TGCAGCGTGGAAACCGGGACTCAAAGAACTGAAGCTTTCTTT. The whole variable domain, remainder taken from reference TRBV29-1 and TRBJ1-1, is SAVISQKPSRDICQRGTSLTIQCQVDSQVTMMFWYRQQPGQSLTLIATANQGSEATYESGFVIDKFPISRPNLTFSTLTVSNMSPEDSSIYLCSVETGTQRTEAFFGQGTRLTVV.